The 9 T cell receptor beta chains in this list originate from one sample, sequenced in a study of Ad26.COV2.S vaccination and SARS-CoV-2 variants. The method was immunoSEQ multiplex PCR; TCRdb's version includes in-frame clones alone and lacks a portion of them. The data hold approximately 140,000 clones, with about nine tenths observed a single time. This specimen consisted of peripheral blood, obtained after recovery from COVID-19. The receptors come from a human donor who had recovered from COVID-19.

The V call is TRBV30, the J call TRBJ1-5; 8 bases match TRBD1. Trimming took 1 base from V and 6 from J; bases not matched to a gene: 8. The CDR3 has 15 residues. The germline gives CDR1 GTSNPN, CDR2 SVGIG (reference sequence). For the CDR3, the DNA is TGTGCCTGGAGTGCCCCGGCAGGGGGCTTTCAGCCCCAGCATTTT. Protein: CAWSAPAGGFQPQHF.

This clone was observed at least ten times. This rearrangement joins TRBV4-3 to TRBJ1-1; D gene uncertain. Germline V gene lookup returns CDR1 LGHNA and CDR2 YSLEER. Trimming stripped 3 bases from V and 5 bases from J, with 13 bases between. This CDR3 has 14 residues. The CDR3 reads CASSHRQGRTEAFF. CDR3 nucleotide sequence: TGCGCCAGCAGCCACCGTCAAGGGCGGACTGAAGCTTTCTTT.

V is TRBV4-3 and J is TRBJ1-5; no definite D call. The V and J ends lost 1 base and 3 bases respectively, with 13 bases between them. The CDR3 runs 16 residues. Germline lookup yields CDR1 LGHNA and CDR2 YSLEER. The CDR3 DNA reads TGCGCCAGCAGCCAAGTCTATGGCAGCTTCAATCAGCCCCAGCATTTT. It is translated as CASSQVYGSFNQPQHF.

The chain links TRBV11-2 to TRBJ2-1; 8 nucleotides line up with TRBD2. Losses at the gene ends were 1 base for V and 7 bases for J; bases not matched to a gene: 9. The CDR3 covers 16 residues. Germline values: CDR1 SGHAT, CDR2 FQNNGV. The CDR3 loop is CASSLGAGGLFNEQFF. The CDR3 DNA is TGTGCCAGCAGCTTAGGGGCGGGGGGCCTATTTAATGAGCAGTTCTTC.

This chain joins TRBV18 and TRBJ1-1; D possibly corresponds to TRBD1 (5 bases). Trimming removed 3 bases from V and 1 base from J, with 9 bases in between. CDR1 KGHSH and CDR2 LQKENI come from the germline V gene. The CDR3 is 14 amino acids. The CDR3, as DNA: TGTGCCAGCTCACCTCGACAGACGAACACTGAAGCTTTCTTT. It encodes CASSPRQTNTEAFF.

The sample holds one count of this clone. The V call is TRBV28, the J call TRBJ2-1; D not resolved. Trimming cost V 4 bases and J 8 bases, with 9 bases left between them. The germline CDR1 and CDR2 sequences are MDHEN and SYDVKM. The CDR3 spans 12 residues. CDR3 sequence reads: CASSSIVDEQFF. In DNA form, the CDR3 reads TGTGCCAGCAGTTCAATAGTCGATGAGCAGTTCTTC.

This clone was detected only once. This chain links TRBV6-1 with TRBJ1-6; 8 nucleotides match TRBD1. Germline V gene sequence: CDR1 MNHNS, CDR2 SASEGT. The CDR3 contains 15 residues. V lost 1 base, J lost 4 bases, and 0 bases stayed unmatched. For the CDR3, the DNA is TGTGCCAGCAGTGAAGGGACAGGGTATAATTCACCCCTCCACTTT. Amino acid sequence: CASSEGTGYNSPLHF.

The chain couples TRBV3-1 (or the pseudogene TRBV3-2) to TRBJ2-1, with 7 bases that match TRBD1. The CDR3 is 18 amino acids. The ends lost 0 bases at V and 9 bases at J; junction bases unmatched: 17. Germline V gives CDR1 LGHDT, CDR2 YNNKEL (reference sequence). The CDR3 coding sequence is TGTGCCAGCAGCCAAGATGCCCCGGACAGGTGGGGGATCGGTGAGCAGTTCTTC. Protein: CASSQDAPDRWGIGEQFF.

The CDR3: CASTRWVNTEAFF. In DNA form, the CDR3 reads TGTGCCAGTACCCGATGGGTGAACACTGAAGCTTTCTTT. The chain links TRBV19 to TRBJ1-1; no reliable D call. V lost 7 bases, J lost 0 bases, and 9 bases lay in between. CDR3 length: 13 residues. In germline, CDR1 is LNHDA, CDR2 SQIVND (reference sequence).